This TCR beta chain was identified in a study of cytomegalovirus exposure and HLA in healthy donors. The germline gives CDR1 SGHNT, CDR2 YYREEE (reference sequence). The CDR3 spans 16 residues. V shed 1 base and J 4 bases; nucleotides not matched to a gene: 8. Primers for the PCR totalled 60 Vbeta and 13 Jbeta. Libraries were prepared by immunoSEQ multiplex PCR; TCRdb keeps only in-frame clonotypes and omits some of them. The sample lists 60,000 to 85,000 clones; just under 75% were seen once. This sequence joins TRBV5-4 and TRBJ2-1; 7 bases are shared with TRBD1. The sample taken for sequencing was PBMCs. This clonotype was sampled from a human donor in good health. The DNA of the CDR3 is TGTGCCAGCAGCTTGAAAGGGGGCAATGGGTACAATGAGCAGTTCTTC. Translated, it gives CASSLKGGNGYNEQFF. Based on the CDR3 plus reference TRBV5-4 and TRBJ2-1, the full variable domain is ETGVTQSPTHLIKTRGQQVTLRCSSQSGHNTVSWYQQALGQGPQFIFQYYREEENGRGNFPPRFSGLQFPNYSSELNVNALELDDSALYLCASSLKGGNGYNEQFFGPGTRLTVL.